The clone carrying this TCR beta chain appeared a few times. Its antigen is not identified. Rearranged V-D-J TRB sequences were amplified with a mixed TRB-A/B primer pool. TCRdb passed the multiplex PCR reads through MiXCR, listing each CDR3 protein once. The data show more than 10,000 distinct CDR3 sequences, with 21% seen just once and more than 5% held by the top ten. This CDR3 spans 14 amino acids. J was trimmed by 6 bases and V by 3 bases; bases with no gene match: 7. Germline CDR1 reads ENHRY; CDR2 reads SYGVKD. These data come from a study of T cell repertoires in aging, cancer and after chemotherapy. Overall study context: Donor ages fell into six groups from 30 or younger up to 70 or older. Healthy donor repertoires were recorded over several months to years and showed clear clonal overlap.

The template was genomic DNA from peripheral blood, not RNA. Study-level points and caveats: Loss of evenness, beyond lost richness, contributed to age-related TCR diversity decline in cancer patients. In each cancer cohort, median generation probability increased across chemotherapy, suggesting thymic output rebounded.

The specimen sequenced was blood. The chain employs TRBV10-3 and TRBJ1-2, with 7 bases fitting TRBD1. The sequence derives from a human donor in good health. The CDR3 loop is CAISDLGQVNGYTF. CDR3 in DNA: TGTGCCATCAGTGACCTTGGACAGGTTAATGGCTACACCTTC.